This passage covers 24 T cell receptor beta chains from one sample sequenced in a study of cytomegalovirus exposure and HLA in healthy donors. It was with 60 Vbeta and 13 Jbeta primers that the PCR ran. This table comes from immunoSEQ multiplex PCR, and its TCRdb copy is limited to in-frame clones, with some not included. This table has approximately 120,000 clones, roughly four fifths appearing once. Sequencing was performed on PBMCs. The receptors were sampled from a man in his late teens or twenties in good health and CMV-seronegative.

The chain carries TRBV6-6 and TRBJ2-7; 9 bases map to TRBD1. Germline CDR1 reads MNHNY; CDR2 reads SVGAGI (reference sequence). The CDR3 loop spans 15 amino acids. The V segment lost 6 bases and the J segment 6 bases; nucleotides outside the gene matches: 12. CDR3 residues: CASRDPGTGLSEQYF. The CDR3 DNA reads TGTGCCAGCAGAGACCCCGGGACAGGGCTGTCCGAGCAGTACTTC.

The chain employs TRBV6-5 and TRBJ2-1; possible D gene TRBD2, 7 bases. CDR1 is MNHEY, CDR2 SVGAGI, per germline. Trimming took off 2 bases at V and 9 bases at J, with 17 bases between the two ends. The CDR3 totals 15 residues. CDR3 DNA sequence: TGTGCCAGCAGTTACCGGGGGGCGGGTAGCGGTGAGCAGTTCTTC. Protein: CASSYRGAGSGEQFF.

As concerns this clone: One junction end disagrees with the germline gene, perhaps due to a read error. The genes are TRBV5-1 and TRBJ1-1, with a possible D match to TRBD1 (5 bases). The CDR3 extends over 14 amino acids. The germline V gene has CDR1 SGHRS and CDR2 YFSETQ. In DNA form, the CDR3 reads TGCGCCAGCAGTTGGTGGGGATTGGACACTGAAGCCTTCTTT. It yields the protein CASSWWGLDTEAFF. Complete variable domain (other parts from reference TRBV5-1 and TRBJ1-1): KAGVTQTPRYLIKTRGQQVTLSCSPISGHRSVSWYQQTPGQGLQFLFEYFSETQRNKGNFPGRFSGRQFSNSRSEMNVSTLELGDSALYLCASSWWGLDTEAFFGQGTRLTVV.

The chain joins TRBV27 to TRBJ2-7; TRBD2 matches 9 bases. The CDR3 extends over 15 amino acids. The V gene end was trimmed by 2 bases and the J gene end by 5 bases; junction bases not matched to a gene: 7. The germline CDR1 and CDR2 sequences are MNHEY and SMNVEV (reference sequence). The DNA of the CDR3 is TGTGCCAGCAGTTTAAGGCGGGGGGGCCTAAACGAGCAGTACTTC. It encodes CASSLRRGGLNEQYF.

The rearrangement joins TRBV2 to TRBJ1-1; 9 positions match TRBD1. The germline V gene encodes CDR1 SNHLY and CDR2 FYNNEI. The V segment lost 7 bases and the J segment 0 bases; nucleotides outside the gene matches: 3. This CDR3 contains 14 residues. The CDR3 DNA reads TGTGCCAGCAATACAGGGGGCATGAACACTGAAGCTTTCTTT. It is translated as CASNTGGMNTEAFF.

This chain uses TRBV14 with TRBJ1-6; D is perhaps TRBD1 (5 bases). Germline CDR1 is SGHDN and CDR2 is FVKESK. V lost 4 bases and J lost 7, with 11 bases in between. CDR3 length: 14 residues. The CDR3 DNA is TGTGCCAGCAGCCCCAGACAGATCAATTCACCCCTCCACTTT. This encodes CASSPRQINSPLHF.

The DNA for the CDR3 is TGTGCCAGCGGTCTCAAGGGGACAGGGGAAGAGACCCAGTACTTC. It specifies CASGLKGTGEETQYF. This chain joins TRBV5-5 and TRBJ2-5, with 10 positions matching TRBD1. V was pared by 7 bases and J by 3 bases, with 9 bases of the junction left unmatched. The V gene's germline CDR1 is SGHKS and CDR2 YYEKEE (reference sequence). The CDR3 consists of 15 residues.

Remarks on this clone: At one end, the junction sequence differs from germline, possibly due to a read error. The gene calls are TRBV7-9 and TRBJ2-5; D may be TRBD2 (5 bases). This CDR3 is 15 amino acids long. In germline, CDR1 is SEHNR, CDR2 FQNEAQ (reference sequence). CDR3 loop: CSSSLGTGIQETQYF. CDR3 sequence (DNA): TGTTCCAGCAGCTTAGGCACGGGAATCCAAGAGACCCAGTACTTC.

This rearrangement joins TRBV5-1 to TRBJ2-3; D is uncertain. Germline V gene data show CDR1 as SGHRS and CDR2 as YFSETQ. The CDR3 length is 13 residues. Trimming cost V 3 bases and J 2 bases, with 7 bases left between them. CDR3 region: CASSYENTDTQYF. Here the CDR3 DNA reads TGCGCCAGCAGCTACGAGAACACAGATACGCAGTATTTT. The variable domain in full, with the rest retrieved from reference TRBV5-1 and TRBJ2-3, is KAGVTQTPRYLIKTRGQQVTLSCSPISGHRSVSWYQQTPGQGLQFLFEYFSETQRNKGNFPGRFSGRQFSNSRSEMNVSTLELGDSALYLCASSYENTDTQYFGPGTRLTVL.

This clone occurred once. V usage is TRBV29-1 and J usage is TRBJ1-2; the D gene is possibly TRBD1 (5 bases). The length of the CDR3 is 12 residues. Looked up from germline, CDR1 is SQVTM and CDR2 is ANQGSEA. The germline V and J ends were trimmed by 1 base and 7 bases, with 10 bases remaining between them. CDR3 sequence (DNA): TGCAGCGTTGAAGGGGGCGGGGGTGGCTACACCTTC. This gives the protein CSVEGGGGGYTF.

V and J are TRBV14 and TRBJ1-1; D not resolved. CDR3 length: 15 amino acids. Germline CDR1 is SGHDN and CDR2 is FVKESK. Trimming pared 1 base from V and 5 bases from J, leaving 14 bases between. The CDR3 is CASSQVRSVSTEAFF. CDR3 in DNA: TGTGCCAGCAGCCAAGTTAGGAGTGTCTCAACTGAAGCTTTCTTT.

The chain joins TRBV29-1 to TRBJ2-5; 10 bases fit TRBD2. Judging by the DNA end, TRBJ2-7 fits better; the J call may be wrong. Germline CDR1 is SQVTM and CDR2 is ANQGSEA. The CDR3 spans 17 residues. The CDR3 DNA is TGCAGCGTTAGTGGGGGCCTAGCGGGGGCCCGGCCCTACGAGCAGTACTTC. This translates into CSVSGGLAGARPYEQYF.

The chain has TRBV27 and TRBJ2-2, with no clear D. The CDR3 is 12 amino acids. V gave up 6 bases and J gave up 5 bases, with 7 bases separating them. Germline V gene data show CDR1 as MNHEY and CDR2 as SMNVEV (reference sequence). The CDR3 DNA sequence: TGTGCCAGCAGACAGAAAACCGGGGAGCTGTTTTTT. Translating it yields CASRQKTGELFF.

V usage is TRBV10-3 and J usage is TRBJ2-3; D might be TRBD2 (6 bases). Deletions cut 3 bases from V and 0 bases from J, with 16 bases between. The CDR3 is 17 residues long. CDR1 and CDR2 (germline): ENHRY, SYGVKD. CDR3 coding DNA: TGTGCCATCAGTGACCGAATTAGCGGAGCTAGCACAGATACGCAGTATTTT. This codes for CAISDRISGASTDTQYF.

The chain carries TRBV5-4 and TRBJ2-3; TRBD1 matches 9 bases. The CDR3 spans 17 residues. With 5 bases clipped from V and 8 bases from J, the junction kept 18 bases outside the gene matches. CDR1 is SGHNT, CDR2 YYREEE, per germline (reference sequence). The DNA for the CDR3 is TGTGCCAGCAGTTCAGGCTTTAACACCCCGACAGGGGGTACGCAGTATTTT. Translating gives CASSSGFNTPTGGTQYF.

The genes are TRBV4-1 and TRBJ1-1, with a tentative D call TRBD1 (5 bases). Trimming cost V 0 bases and J 4 bases, with 12 bases left between them. This CDR3 contains 15 residues. The germline V gene encodes CDR1 MGHRA and CDR2 YSYEKL. The CDR3 DNA follows: TGCGCCAGCAGCCAAGAATCAGGGATAGTCACTGAAGCTTTCTTT. Protein: CASSQESGIVTEAFF.

This clone appeared once. V usage is TRBV11-3 and J usage is TRBJ1-6; D is perhaps TRBD1 (6 bases). Per the germline V gene, CDR1 is SGHNT and CDR2 is YENEEA. Trimming cost V 4 bases and J 4 bases, with 26 bases left between them. CDR3 length equals 20 residues. CDR3 loop: CASSCPGDLNDPFYNSPLHF. DNA for the CDR3: TGTGCCAGCAGCTGCCCAGGGGACCTTAATGACCCTTTTTATAATTCACCCCTCCACTTT.

V usage is TRBV19 and J usage is TRBJ1-1; D may be TRBD1 (5 bases). The CDR3 consists of 13 residues. The ends were cut back, 7 bases at V and 6 bases at J, with 15 bases in the middle. Germline V gene lookup returns CDR1 LNHDA and CDR2 SQIVND (reference sequence). This CDR3 is CASTLTGIPEAFF. The CDR3 bases are TGTGCCAGTACTCTCACAGGAATCCCTGAAGCTTTCTTT.

This clone was counted a few times. The chain has TRBV5-1 and TRBJ1-2, with 8 nucleotides matching TRBD1. Germline values: CDR1 SGHRS, CDR2 YFSETQ. The CDR3 loop spans 15 amino acids. With 0 bases clipped from V and 3 bases from J, the junction kept 4 bases outside the gene matches. The CDR3 spells CASSLDGTGYYGYTF. CDR3 DNA: TGCGCCAGCAGCTTGGATGGGACAGGTTACTATGGCTACACCTTC. Variable domain in full (rest from reference TRBV5-1 and TRBJ1-2): KAGVTQTPRYLIKTRGQQVTLSCSPISGHRSVSWYQQTPGQGLQFLFEYFSETQRNKGNFPGRFSGRQFSNSRSEMNVSTLELGDSALYLCASSLDGTGYYGYTFGSGTRLTVV.

This rearrangement joins TRBV6-5 to TRBJ2-5, with D uncertain. The DNA end is more similar to TRBJ2-7, so the J call may be wrong. The germline V gene encodes CDR1 MNHEY and CDR2 SVGAGI. This CDR3 has 13 residues. In DNA form, the CDR3 reads TGTGCCAGCAGTTACTCGAATTCTTACGAGCAGTACTTC. This encodes CASSYSNSYEQYF.

CDR3 in DNA: TGTGCCACCACGCGGGATCCAGGGCGAAATGAAAAACTGTTTTTT. It translates to CATTRDPGRNEKLFF. The V gene is TRBV6-1, the J gene TRBJ1-4; D is perhaps TRBD1 (5 bases). Trimming removed 10 bases from V and 5 bases from J, with 20 bases in between. Looked up from germline, CDR1 is MNHNS and CDR2 is SASEGT. The CDR3 contains 15 residues.

The chain joins TRBV6-6 to TRBJ2-5; D is uncertain. The CDR3 sequence is 14 residues long. The V and J ends lost 2 bases and 2 bases respectively, with 9 bases between them. Germline V gene lookup returns CDR1 MNHNY and CDR2 SVGAGI (reference sequence). The CDR3 reads CASSYLGLQETQYF. DNA for the CDR3: TGTGCCAGCAGTTACCTGGGCCTACAAGAGACCCAGTACTTC.

V usage is TRBV7-8 and J usage is TRBJ1-4; 7 bases match TRBD1. Losses at the gene ends were 5 bases for V and 7 bases for J; bases not matched to a gene: 10. Germline assignment: CDR1 SGHVS and CDR2 FQNEAQ. The CDR3 has 15 amino acids. The CDR3 bases are TGTGCCAGCAGCCCACAGGGGCCTAGGAGTGAAAAACTGTTTTTT. Protein sequence: CASSPQGPRSEKLFF.

The chain uses TRBV12-5 and TRBJ2-4; 9 bases match TRBD1. Germline V lookup: CDR1 LGHNT, CDR2 FRNRAP. Trimming took 3 bases from V and 2 from J; bases not matched to a gene: 8. The length of the CDR3 is 17 residues. CDR3 region: CASGLFSGTGTKNIQYF. The CDR3 DNA sequence: TGTGCTAGTGGTTTATTCTCCGGGACAGGGACCAAAAACATTCAGTACTTC. The full variable domain, with the rest looked up from reference TRBV12-5 and TRBJ2-4, is DARVTQTPRHKVTEMGQEVTMRCQPILGHNTVFWYRQTMMQGLELLAYFRNRAPLDDSGMPKDRFSAEMPDATLATLKIQPSEPRDSAVYFCASGLFSGTGTKNIQYFGAGTRLSVL.